This T cell receptor (beta chain) was retrieved from a study of T cell clones after liver transplantation. Repertoires were generated with immunoSEQ multiplex PCR, while TCRdb's copy carries only in-frame clones and drops some. Among approximately 6,100 clones listed, over 70% were seen once. The germline V gene encodes CDR1 MDHEN and CDR2 SYDVKM. This CDR3 is 14 amino acids long. J gave up 0 bases and V 5 bases, and 3 bases lay outside the gene matches. Sample: CD8+ T cells from blood, taken before liver transplant. J is TRBJ2-7 and V is TRBV28; TRBD1 matches 8 bases. The TCR originated in a human donor who received a liver transplant. The CDR3: CASSAGTGSYEQYF. CDR3 DNA sequence: TGTGCCAGCAGTGCCGGGACAGGCTCCTACGAGCAGTACTTC.